The 30 T cell receptor beta chains below come from one sample, sequenced in a study of blood T cell repertoires in COVID-19. Sequencing used immunoSEQ multiplex PCR; TCRdb keeps in-frame clones, though not all of them. Among approximately 300,000 clones listed, roughly 83% were seen once. Sequenced input: peripheral blood. The receptors derive from a woman aged 45-60 years with acute or convalescent COVID-19.

V usage is TRBV19 and J usage is TRBJ2-7, with 11 bases that match TRBD2. V lost 4 bases, J lost 1 base, and 6 bases stayed unmatched. The germline V gene has CDR1 LNHDA and CDR2 SQIVND (reference sequence). This CDR3 is built from 16 residues. CDR3 sequence (DNA): TGTGCCAGTAGTACCCGGGGACTAGCGGTTTCCTACGAGCAGTACTTC. Its protein product is CASSTRGLAVSYEQYF.

A remark on this clone: Different DNA sequences within this sample yield the same CDR3. The gene calls are TRBV7-2 and TRBJ1-1, with D possibly TRBD1 on 5 matching bases. The CDR3 totals 13 residues. The V gene lost 5 bases and the J gene lost 4 bases, with 11 bases spanning the gap. CDR1 and CDR2 from the germline V gene are SGHTA and FQGNSA. The DNA of the CDR3 is TGTGCCAGCAGCCTGCAGGGCAGCACTGAAGCTTTCTTT. This gives the protein CASSLQGSTEAFF.

This clone occurred a few times. V usage is TRBV9 and J usage is TRBJ2-1; D might be TRBD1 (6 bases). V was trimmed by 1 base and J by 9 bases, leaving 17 bases between them. Germline CDR1 is SGDLS and CDR2 is YYNGEE. The length of the CDR3 is 15 residues. The CDR3 reads CASSVYETGPGEQFF. As DNA, the CDR3 is TGTGCCAGCAGCGTATATGAAACAGGGCCTGGTGAGCAGTTCTTC.

This CDR3 reads CASSEKTTTYNEQFF. In DNA, the CDR3 is TGTGCCAGCAGTGAAAAAACGACAACCTACAATGAGCAGTTCTTC. V is TRBV6-1 and J is TRBJ2-1; the D is unclear. The CDR3 spans 15 residues. V shed 2 bases and J shed 2 bases, with 10 bases lying between them. The V gene's germline CDR1 is MNHNS and CDR2 SASEGT.

This chain uses TRBV6-5 with TRBJ1-2; D uncertain. Trimming removed 4 bases from V and 0 bases from J, with 6 bases in between. The CDR3 is made up of 13 amino acids. Germline V gene data show CDR1 as MNHEY and CDR2 as SVGAGI. The CDR3 DNA follows: TGTGCCAGCAGTTGGAGGGCTAACTATGGCTACACCTTC. Its protein product is CASSWRANYGYTF.

The chain carries TRBV28 and TRBJ2-5, with D possibly being TRBD1 (7 bases). CDR3 length equals 15 residues. Germline CDR1 reads MDHEN; CDR2 reads SYDVKM. Trimming removed 4 bases at V and 2 bases at J, with 14 bases between. The CDR3 reads CASSSRGVGQETQYF. The CDR3 region has the DNA TGTGCCAGCAGTTCCAGGGGGGTCGGGCAAGAGACCCAGTACTTC.

The V gene is TRBV2, the J gene TRBJ2-7; D remains unclear. The germline gives CDR1 SNHLY, CDR2 FYNNEI. Trimming took off 10 bases at V and 6 bases at J, with 13 bases between the two ends. This CDR3 spans 11 amino acids. CDR3 nucleotides: TGTGCCACCCAGTTTCAGGTCGAGCAGTACTTC. It encodes CATQFQVEQYF. Based on the CDR3 plus reference TRBV2 and TRBJ2-7, the full variable domain is EPEVTQTPSHQVTQMGQEVILRCVPISNHLYFYWYRQILGQKVEFLVSFYNNEISEKSEIFDDQFSVERPDGSNFTLKIRSTKLEDSAMYFCATQFQVEQYFGPGTRLTVT.

The gene calls are TRBV24-1 and TRBJ2-3; TRBD1 aligns across 10 bases. The CDR3 loop spans 13 amino acids. CDR1 is KGHDR, CDR2 SFDVKD, per germline. V lost 9 bases to trimming and J lost 3 bases; unmatched junction nucleotides: 2. The CDR3 DNA reads TGTGCCACCCGACAGGGGGCAACAGATACGCAGTATTTT. Translation: CATRQGATDTQYF.

This chain links TRBV19 with TRBJ2-4; no clear D. The CDR3 sequence is 15 residues long. Germline lookup yields CDR1 LNHDA and CDR2 SQIVND (reference sequence). Trimming stripped 5 bases from V and 0 bases from J, with 11 bases between. CDR3 DNA: TGTGCCAGTAGTCCTACTAAGCTAGCCAAAAACATTCAGTACTTC. Its translation is CASSPTKLAKNIQYF.

The CDR3 bases are TGTGCCAGCTCACGTCCTAGCGGGGGCTACGAGCAGTACTTC. Translating it yields CASSRPSGGYEQYF. The chain uses TRBV18 and TRBJ2-7; 10 positions match TRBD2. V trimming: 4 bases; J trimming: 3 bases; junction bases outside the gene matches: 3. The germline CDR1 and CDR2 sequences are KGHSH and LQKENI. The CDR3 extends over 14 amino acids.

Only one count was recorded for this clone. J is TRBJ2-5 and V is TRBV5-4; the match to TRBD2 covers 12 bases. Germline V gene lookup returns CDR1 SGHNT and CDR2 YYREEE (reference sequence). This CDR3 is 16 amino acids long. Unmatched junction bases numbered 10, after V lost 5 bases and J lost 5 bases. In nucleotides, the CDR3 is TGTGCCAGCAGGTCCGGGACTAGCGGGCCCGGGGAGACCCAGTACTTC. Translating it yields CASRSGTSGPGETQYF.

As DNA, the CDR3 is TGTGCCAGTTACCGACAGATTCCCATAACAGATACGCAGTATTTT. Amino acid sequence: CASYRQIPITDTQYF. This chain links TRBV6-5 with TRBJ2-3; TRBD1 might be the D (5 bases). Germline V lookup: CDR1 MNHEY, CDR2 SVGAGI. The ends were cut back, 9 bases at V and 3 bases at J, with 19 bases in the middle. The CDR3 contains 15 residues.

V and J are TRBV7-8 and TRBJ2-5, with D tentatively TRBD2 (5 bases). Germline loops: CDR1 SGHVS, CDR2 FQNEAQ. The V gene lost 5 bases and the J gene lost 0 bases, with 10 bases spanning the gap. CDR3 length: 14 residues. CDR3 bases: TGTGCCAGCAGCCTATTTAGCGACCAAGAGACCCAGTACTTC. It yields the protein CASSLFSDQETQYF.

This clone occurred a few times. The chain's CDR3 is CASSLIERSTDTQYF. DNA for the CDR3: TGTGCCAGCAGCTTGATTGAGCGGAGCACAGATACGCAGTATTTT. This chain uses TRBV5-8 with TRBJ2-3; D possibly corresponds to TRBD2 (5 bases). V lost 1 base, J lost 0 bases, and 9 bases lay in between. The CDR3 runs to 15 residues. Per germline, CDR1 SGHTS and CDR2 YDEGEE.

The rearrangement links TRBV19 to TRBJ2-3; 10 nucleotides align to TRBD2. Germline CDR1 LNHDA, CDR2 SQIVND (reference sequence). V gave up 3 bases and J gave up 4 bases; unmatched junction bases: 4. This CDR3 comprises 15 residues. CDR3 protein: CASSISGRGSDTQYF. The CDR3 DNA reads as TGTGCCAGTAGTATCAGCGGGAGGGGATCAGATACGCAGTATTTT. Full variable domain (rest looked up from reference TRBV19 and TRBJ2-3): DGGITQSPKYLFRKEGQNVTLSCEQNLNHDAMYWYRQDPGQGLRLIYYSQIVNDFQKGDIAEGYSVSREKKESFPLTVTSAQKNPTAFYLCASSISGRGSDTQYFGPGTRLTVL.

The chain carries TRBV4-2 and TRBJ2-1; 12 bases are a match to TRBD2. This CDR3 has 17 residues. Trimming took 4 bases from V and 8 from J; bases not matched to a gene: 12. Germline V gene sequence: CDR1 LGHNA, CDR2 YNFKEQ. The CDR3 region has the DNA TGTGCCAGCAGCCTTCGGACTAGCGGGACCTTAATGGATGAGCAGTTCTTC. Protein product: CASSLRTSGTLMDEQFF.

This chain uses TRBV10-1 with TRBJ1-1, with 9 bases aligning to TRBD1. Germline V gives CDR1 WNHNN, CDR2 SYGVQD (reference sequence). The CDR3 totals 16 residues. Trimming at V came to 6 bases and at J to 5 bases, leaving 13 bases not matched to a gene. The DNA for the CDR3 is TGCGCCAGCAGCGACCCCCCGACAGGGGGGGAGACTGAAGCTTTCTTT. Its protein product is CASSDPPTGGETEAFF.

The chain couples TRBV5-1 to TRBJ2-3; a possible D gene is TRBD2 (6 bases). The CDR3 spans 15 residues. V was cut by 4 bases and J by 3 bases, with 15 bases left in between. Looked up from germline, CDR1 is SGHRS and CDR2 is YFSETQ. The CDR3 loop is CASSRSLAPTDTQYF. Here the CDR3 DNA reads TGCGCCAGCAGCCGATCACTAGCCCCTACAGATACGCAGTATTTT.

The chain is built from TRBV6-5 and TRBJ1-2; 7 nucleotides match TRBD1. V was clipped by 6 bases and J by 3 bases; unmatched bases: 7. This CDR3 comprises 14 residues. CDR1 and CDR2 (germline): MNHEY, SVGAGI. The CDR3 sequence is CASSQKGADYGYTF. The CDR3 nucleotides are TGTGCCAGCAGCCAGAAGGGGGCAGACTATGGCTACACCTTC.

The J gene is TRBJ2-4, the V gene TRBV28, with 9 bases lining up with TRBD2. The CDR3 length is 14 residues. Germline loops: CDR1 MDHEN, CDR2 SYDVKM. V trimming: 7 bases; J trimming: 8 bases; junction bases outside the gene matches: 9. CDR3 sequence reads: CASNLAGAEYIQYF. The CDR3 DNA is TGTGCCAGCAACTTAGCGGGAGCTGAATACATTCAGTACTTC.

V gene TRBV7-2 combines with J gene TRBJ2-3, with 9 bases aligning to TRBD2. Unmatched junction bases numbered 7, after V lost 4 bases and J lost 5 bases. CDR3 length: 15 residues. Germline V gene sequence: CDR1 SGHTA, CDR2 FQGNSA. CDR3 region: CASSSQAGGGDTQYF. Written as DNA, the CDR3 is TGTGCCAGCAGCTCCCAAGCGGGAGGCGGAGATACGCAGTATTTT.

This chain connects TRBV5-4 to TRBJ1-1; 10 nucleotides agree with TRBD1. V shed 2 bases, J shed 1 base, and the junction held 8 bases outside the gene matches. The CDR3 has 17 residues. Germline V gene lookup returns CDR1 SGHNT and CDR2 YYREEE (reference sequence). The CDR3 nucleotides read TGTGCCAGCAGCTTCCCGGGACAGGGGATGGGGAACACTGAAGCTTTCTTT. It specifies CASSFPGQGMGNTEAFF.

The V gene is TRBV7-2, the J gene TRBJ2-3; perhaps TRBD2 as D (5 bases). Germline values: CDR1 SGHTA, CDR2 FQGNSA. V lost 5 bases to trimming and J lost 4 bases, with 13 bases between them. The CDR3 is made up of 14 amino acids. For the CDR3, the DNA is TGTGCCAGCAGCCCCAGGCTAGCAGCAGATACGCAGTATTTT. Translation gives CASSPRLAADTQYF.

V usage is TRBV5-1 and J usage is TRBJ2-7; possibly TRBD1 for D (6 bases). The ends were cut back, 4 bases at V and 2 bases at J, with 10 bases in the middle. The CDR3 totals 13 residues. Germline assignment: CDR1 SGHRS and CDR2 YFSETQ. CDR3 sequence reads: CASSEQGTYEQYF. Here the CDR3 DNA reads TGCGCCAGCAGCGAACAGGGTACCTACGAGCAGTACTTC.

The rearrangement uses TRBV19 and TRBJ2-1, with 16 bases identical to TRBD2. This CDR3 comprises 17 residues. V was pared by 5 bases and J by 8 bases, with 9 bases of the junction left unmatched. Per germline, CDR1 LNHDA and CDR2 SQIVND (reference sequence). Here the CDR3 reads CASSASGTSGRGDEQFF. As DNA, the CDR3 is TGTGCCAGTAGTGCGTCCGGGACTAGCGGGAGGGGGGATGAGCAGTTCTTC.

The V call is TRBV27, the J call TRBJ1-5; D ambiguous. Trimming pared 2 bases from V and 6 bases from J, leaving 11 bases between. The CDR3 totals 14 residues. The germline gives CDR1 MNHEY, CDR2 SMNVEV (reference sequence). CDR3 sequence: CASSLAGGGQPQHF. The CDR3 DNA follows: TGTGCCAGCAGTTTAGCAGGCGGAGGTCAGCCCCAGCATTTT.

The rearrangement links TRBV5-4 to TRBJ2-1, with D uncertain. The germline gives CDR1 SGHNT, CDR2 YYREEE (reference sequence). This CDR3 is built from 15 residues. Trimming cost V 3 bases and J 6 bases, with 16 bases left between them. The CDR3 loop is CASSSELQVTNEQFF. The CDR3, as DNA: TGTGCCAGCAGCTCGGAACTGCAGGTTACCAATGAGCAGTTCTTC.

This CDR3 reads CASSPVQDEQFF. The CDR3 DNA reads TGTGCCAGCTCACCAGTTCAGGATGAGCAGTTCTTC. The chain couples TRBV18 to TRBJ2-1; no firm D call. The CDR3 runs to 12 residues. Between the trimmed V and J ends, which lost 2 bases and 8 bases, there was a span of 7 bases. Germline CDR1 and CDR2: KGHSH and LQKENI. The full variable domain, its missing parts supplied by reference TRBV18 and TRBJ2-1, is NAGVMQNPRHLVRRRGQEARLRCSPMKGHSHVYWYRQLPEEGLKFMVYLQKENIIDESGMPKERFSAEFPKEGPSILRIQQVVRGDSAAYFCASSPVQDEQFFGPGTRLTVL.

V is TRBV11-2 and J is TRBJ2-5, with 7 nucleotides matching TRBD1. The CDR3 contains 16 residues. Germline lookup yields CDR1 SGHAT and CDR2 FQNNGV. V gave up 4 bases and J gave up 0 bases; unmatched junction bases: 8. Here the CDR3 DNA reads TGTGCCAGCAGCTCTTACCCGGGACAGAACCAAGAGACCCAGTACTTC. Translating gives CASSSYPGQNQETQYF.

V usage is TRBV19 and J usage is TRBJ2-1; D unclear. Germline CDR1 is LNHDA and CDR2 is SQIVND (reference sequence). The CDR3 totals 15 residues. V was trimmed by 3 bases and J by 4 bases, leaving 13 bases between them. CDR3 region: CASSMSGSQYNEQFF. The CDR3 DNA reads as TGTGCCAGTAGTATGTCCGGGTCTCAATACAATGAGCAGTTCTTC.